This T cell receptor beta chain was retrieved from a study of shared clonotypes between healthy human individuals. Overall study context: CD4 naive cells filled three plates per donor, CD4 memory three, CD8 naive two and CD8 memory one.

About this clone: Other DNA sequences in this sample translate to the same CDR3.

This CDR3 contains 15 residues. The V segment lost 6 bases and the J segment 0 bases; nucleotides outside the gene matches: 3. From germline, CDR1 is SNHLY and CDR2 FYNNEI. Assay used: immunoSEQ multiplex PCR; TCRdb lists only in-frame clones, some missing. The sample yields around 940,000 clones, 60% to 85% seen once. The rearrangement uses TRBV2 and TRBJ2-3; 10 nucleotides line up with TRBD2. The receptor was isolated from a man aged 18 to 29 in good health. The specimen was memory CD4+ T cells sorted from blood. This sample's subset: CD45RA-negative fraction. The CDR3 DNA sequence: TGTGCCAGCAGCCGGACTAGCGGTAGCACAGATACGCAGTATTTT. Its protein product is CASSRTSGSTDTQYF.